The clone carrying this T cell receptor (beta chain) has more than one count but fewer than ten. Time point of the sample: patch test 3, about 24 weeks after DPC sensitization. Treatment in this sample: therapeutic diphenylcyclopropenone sensitization with weekly scalp DPC. Unique molecular identifiers were affixed to discrete cDNA molecules within the library. MiXCR, applied by TCRdb to the RACE reads, yields one record per CDR3 protein. The repertoire holds about 160,000 distinct CDR3 sequences, with 28% as singletons. The sample belongs to a study of human T cells and chemical hapten exposure. For the study at large: Diphenylcyclopropenone was applied weekly to patients' scalps across the roughly 24-week study.

The CDR3 is 13 amino acids. Germline assignment: CDR1 LGHNA and CDR2 YSLEER. Between the trimmed V and J ends, which lost 4 bases and 4 bases, there was a span of 11 bases. V usage is TRBV4-3 and J usage is TRBJ2-7, with TRBD2 as a possible D gene (5 bases). The sample consisted of whole blood, taken in connection with sensitization to the hapten diphenylcyclopropenone (DPC). The receptor's source is a woman aged 18-29 years with alopecia areata. Some clones in this sample may be carry-over from other donors' samples. The CDR3 nucleotides are TGCGCCAGCAGCCCCGCCCTAGCTTACGAGCAGTACTTC. It translates to CASSPALAYEQYF.